One and the same sample provided the 12 T cell receptor beta chains below, sequenced in a study of blood T cell repertoires in COVID-19. The data were produced by immunoSEQ multiplex PCR, yet TCRdb's version contains in-frame clones alone and is incomplete. Of roughly 400,000 clones detected, about 83% appear once; the ten largest clones hold roughly a tenth. Material: PBMCs or T cells enriched from blood (not recorded which). These receptors all stem from a woman aged 45-59 years who had recovered from COVID-19.

This clone was seen a handful of times. This sequence joins TRBV4-1 and TRBJ2-7; 7 bases match TRBD1. The CDR3 covers 13 residues. V lost 4 bases to trimming and J lost 6 bases; unmatched junction nucleotides: 6. Germline-derived CDR1 and CDR2 are MGHRA and YSYEKL. CDR3 DNA: TGCGCCAGCAGCCCGCAGACAGGGTTCGAGCAGTACTTC. Its translation: CASSPQTGFEQYF.

The rearrangement joins TRBV2 to TRBJ1-1, with 8 bases fitting TRBD1. The CDR3 covers 15 residues. With V trimmed by 6 bases and J by 1 base, 7 bases remained unmatched. From germline, CDR1 is SNHLY and CDR2 FYNNEI. CDR3 sequence (DNA): TGTGCCAGCAGGAGTCCCGGGACAGGGAACACTGAAGCTTTCTTT. Its protein is CASRSPGTGNTEAFF.

The rearrangement links TRBV6-1 to TRBJ2-3; D not certain. Germline assignment: CDR1 MNHNS and CDR2 SASEGT. This CDR3 is 14 amino acids long. V lost 0 bases and J lost 0, with 4 bases in between. CDR3 sequence reads: CASSEASSTDTQYF. Here the CDR3 DNA reads TGTGCCAGCAGTGAAGCCTCTAGCACAGATACGCAGTATTTT.

The rearrangement joins TRBV14 to TRBJ2-5, with D maybe TRBD1 (6 bases). The CDR3 has 16 amino acids. Germline V CDR1 and CDR2: SGHDN, FVKESK. The V end lost 0 bases, the J end lost 7 bases, and 18 bases lay between the germline ends. The CDR3 protein is CASSQDQTGTPRTQYF. In DNA, the CDR3 is TGTGCCAGCAGCCAAGATCAGACGGGGACACCAAGGACCCAGTACTTC.

This sequence joins TRBV7-9 and TRBJ2-7, with D unresolved. The germline gives CDR1 SEHNR, CDR2 FQNEAQ (reference sequence). Trimming took off 3 bases at V and 4 bases at J, with 4 bases between the two ends. This CDR3 has 11 amino acids. The CDR3 region is CASSFEYEQYF. As DNA, the CDR3 is TGTGCCAGCAGCTTTGAGTACGAGCAGTACTTC.

CDR3 DNA sequence: TGTGCCACCAGCAGAGACAGGGTGGGAACTAATGAAAAACTGTTTTTT. It yields the protein CATSRDRVGTNEKLFF. The chain joins TRBV15 to TRBJ1-4; TRBD1 might be the D (5 bases). The CDR3 is made up of 16 amino acids. Germline V gene sequence: CDR1 LNHNV, CDR2 YYDKDF (reference sequence). V dropped 0 bases and J dropped 1 base, with 9 bases sitting between them.

The chain employs TRBV7-2 and TRBJ1-2, with D hard to call. Trimming stripped 5 bases from V and 5 bases from J, with 12 bases between. Germline values: CDR1 SGHTA, CDR2 FQGNSA. The CDR3 sequence is 13 residues long. CDR3 amino acids: CASSTGSAYGYTF. The DNA of the CDR3 is TGTGCCAGCAGCACGGGATCTGCGTATGGCTACACCTTC.

In DNA form, the CDR3 reads TGTGCCAGCTCACCCCAATTCCGGACAGACCAAGAGACCCAGTACTTC. It translates to CASSPQFRTDQETQYF. V and J are TRBV18 and TRBJ2-5; perhaps TRBD1 as D (6 bases). V was shortened by 3 bases and J by 0 bases, with 14 bases between the two germline ends. Germline V lookup: CDR1 KGHSH, CDR2 LQKENI. This CDR3 has 16 residues.

The chain uses TRBV27 and TRBJ2-2; 7 positions match TRBD1. Germline CDR1 is MNHEY and CDR2 is SMNVEV (reference sequence). Trimming removed 10 bases from V and 6 bases from J; junction bases left unmatched: 8. The CDR3 covers 13 residues. In nucleotides, the CDR3 is TGTGCCACCGGCCGGACAGGACCCGGGGAGCTGTTTTTT. As protein: CATGRTGPGELFF.

The J gene is TRBJ2-3, the V gene TRBV27; maybe TRBD2 (5 bases). The length of the CDR3 is 14 residues. Germline V gene data show CDR1 as MNHEY and CDR2 as SMNVEV (reference sequence). Trimming removed 0 bases from V and 5 bases from J, with 9 bases in between. Written as DNA, the CDR3 is TGTGCCAGCAGTTTATCTCCCGCGGGAGATACGCAGTATTTT. Encoded protein: CASSLSPAGDTQYF.

J is TRBJ2-7 and V is TRBV3-1 (or the pseudogene TRBV3-2); tentative D call: TRBD1 (5 bases). The length of the CDR3 is 13 residues. Germline V gene data show CDR1 as LGHDT and CDR2 as YNNKEL (reference sequence). V was clipped by 6 bases and J by 7 bases, with 16 bases between them. The CDR3 DNA is TGTGCCAGCAGTCCTACCCCAGGGTCTGAGCAGTACTTC. Amino acid sequence: CASSPTPGSEQYF.

The chain links TRBV11-1 to TRBJ2-3; 7 bases agree with TRBD2. J gave up 0 bases and V 2 bases, and 2 bases lay outside the gene matches. CDR3 length equals 15 residues. Germline assignment: CDR1 SGHAT and CDR2 FQDESV (reference sequence). The CDR3 is CASSLRRGSTDTQYF. The CDR3 nucleotides are TGTGCCAGCAGCTTAAGGCGGGGGAGCACAGATACGCAGTATTTT.